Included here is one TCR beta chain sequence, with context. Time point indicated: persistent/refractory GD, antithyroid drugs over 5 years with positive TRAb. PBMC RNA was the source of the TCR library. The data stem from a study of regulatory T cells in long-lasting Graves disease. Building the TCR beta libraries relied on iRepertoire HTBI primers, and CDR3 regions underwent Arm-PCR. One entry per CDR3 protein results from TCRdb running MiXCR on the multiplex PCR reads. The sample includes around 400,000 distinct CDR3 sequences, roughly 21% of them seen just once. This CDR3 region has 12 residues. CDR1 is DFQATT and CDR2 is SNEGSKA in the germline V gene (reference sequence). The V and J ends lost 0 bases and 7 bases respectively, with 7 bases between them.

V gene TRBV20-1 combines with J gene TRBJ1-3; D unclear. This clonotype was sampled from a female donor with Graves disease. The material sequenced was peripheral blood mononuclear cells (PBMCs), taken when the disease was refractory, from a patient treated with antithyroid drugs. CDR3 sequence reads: CSARDTGNTIYF. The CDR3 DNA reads TGCAGTGCTAGAGATACGGGGAACACCATATATTTT.